This TCR beta chain was sequenced for a study of monozygotic twins with inflammatory bowel disease. Study-wide results and limits: Compared with healthy twins, IBD patients shared fewer clonotypes with others, especially with disease activity.

Worth noting for this clonotype: Antigen specificity is unknown.

Germline CDR1 is GTSNPN and CDR2 is SVGIG (reference sequence). This CDR3 region has 13 residues. TCRdb derives one entry per CDR3 protein from the 5' RACE reads, leaving out DNA. The table for this sample gives some 160,000 distinct CDR3 sequences. Sequenced material: blood. This sequence originates from a human donor with ulcerative colitis or Crohn's disease, or a healthy co-twin of an affected twin (not recorded which). The V gene is TRBV30, the J gene TRBJ1-1. CDR3 protein: CAYYWVGFTEAFF.